The sequence of this T cell receptor beta chain was determined in a study of CD8+ T cells in alopecia areata. V lost 3 bases and J 5 bases, leaving 13 bases between the germline ends. Germline V gene data show CDR1 as MNHEY and CDR2 as SMNVEV (reference sequence). This CDR3 has 14 residues. Regarding treatment: oral pan-JAK inhibitor, 5-10 mg twice daily. Following RNA extraction, reverse transcription yielded cDNA that acted as the sequencing template. Generated by immunoSEQ multiplex PCR, the TCRdb table keeps only in-frame clones and is missing some. The top ten clones hold 1% to 1.5% of a sample with about 210,000 clones, under 70% of them seen once.

The V call is TRBV27, the J call TRBJ1-1; D is possibly TRBD1 (5 bases). The clonotype comes from a human donor with alopecia areata. This material consisted of CD4+ T cells sorted from blood, taken at week 44, from a patient treated with tofacitinib. The CDR3 protein is CASSFSDKGTEAFF. The DNA of the CDR3 is TGTGCCAGCAGTTTTTCGGACAAGGGAACTGAAGCTTTCTTT.